One sample yielded the 12 T cell receptor beta chains listed below, sequenced in a study of T cells after yellow fever vaccination. TCRdb re-called the 5' RACE reads with MiXCR, one entry per CDR3 protein. The sample has around 310,000 distinct CDR3 sequences; approximately 4% are singletons. This specimen consisted of PBMCs, obtained 15 days after the yellow fever booster vaccination. These receptors all stem from a man aged 18 to 29 who received the YFV17D yellow fever vaccine.

This sequence joins TRBV5-1 and TRBJ2-3, with 8 positions matching TRBD1. Germline assignment: CDR1 SGHRS and CDR2 YFSETQ. The CDR3 extends over 15 amino acids. Trimming at V came to 4 bases and at J to 6 bases, leaving 10 bases not matched to a gene. The CDR3 DNA follows: TGCGCCAGCAGCCCCCATGGGACAGGAGGGGATACGCAGTATTTT. Translating gives CASSPHGTGGDTQYF.

This clonotype was detected a few times. The V call is TRBV7-2, the J call TRBJ2-3; 10 bases are a match to TRBD1. The J segment lost 5 bases and the V segment lost 2 bases, leaving 19 bases of the junction unmatched. The CDR3 has 20 residues. CDR1 and CDR2 (germline): SGHTA, FQGNSA. The CDR3 is CASSLTSLRPGQGFVDTQYF. As DNA, the CDR3 is TGTGCCAGCAGCTTAACCTCTCTCCGACCGGGACAGGGGTTCGTAGATACGCAGTATTTT.

This clonotype was seen repeatedly, ten times or more. This chain connects TRBV5-1 to TRBJ1-4, with 8 positions matching TRBD1. J lost 0 bases, V lost 4 bases, and 11 bases had no gene match. CDR1 is SGHRS, CDR2 YFSETQ, per germline. The CDR3 sequence is 18 residues long. DNA for the CDR3: TGCGCCAGCAGCATCCGGGACAGGCGAAGTGCAACTAATGAAAAACTGTTTTTT. Translated: CASSIRDRRSATNEKLFF. The whole variable domain, filled in from reference TRBV5-1 and TRBJ1-4, reads KAGVTQTPRYLIKTRGQQVTLSCSPISGHRSVSWYQQTPGQGLQFLFEYFSETQRNKGNFPGRFSGRQFSNSRSEMNVSTLELGDSALYLCASSIRDRRSATNEKLFFGSGTQLSVL.

This clonotype was detected ten times or more. The rearrangement links TRBV7-2 to TRBJ2-7; D gene unclear. The V end was cut by 5 bases, the J end by 4 bases, with 9 bases between. Germline V gives CDR1 SGHTA, CDR2 FQGNSA. CDR3 size: 12 residues. For the CDR3, the DNA is TGTGCCAGCAGCCAGTCTCGATACGAGCAGTACTTC. It codes for CASSQSRYEQYF.

V usage is TRBV9 and J usage is TRBJ2-2, with 9 bases lining up with TRBD2. CDR1 is SGDLS, CDR2 YYNGEE, per germline. The V and J ends lost 6 bases and 3 bases, in that order; junction bases with no gene match: 6. The CDR3 has 15 amino acids. The CDR3: CASTVAGDYTGELFF. The CDR3 DNA sequence: TGTGCCAGCACGGTAGCGGGGGATTACACCGGGGAGCTGTTTTTT.

This clonotype has a handful of counts. This chain uses TRBV14 with TRBJ2-6; D is unclear. Germline V gene data show CDR1 as SGHDN and CDR2 as FVKESK. The CDR3 sequence is 15 residues long. V lost 5 bases to trimming and J lost 0 bases, with 8 bases between them. CDR3 DNA: TGTGCCAGCAGCACACGTTTCTCTGGGGCCAACGTCCTGACTTTC. Translation gives CASSTRFSGANVLTF.

This clonotype was detected only a few times. The CDR3 DNA follows: TGTGCCAGCAGCTCACGCCCCCGGACGGCAAAAGAGACCCAGTACTTC. Translating it yields CASSSRPRTAKETQYF. This chain joins TRBV5-5 and TRBJ2-5; unclear D gene. The germline CDR1 and CDR2 sequences are SGHKS and YYEKEE (reference sequence). V was pared by 3 bases and J by 3 bases, with 18 bases between. This CDR3 is built from 16 residues.

The rearrangement links TRBV7-2 to TRBJ2-1, with a weak D call TRBD1 (6 bases). The germline V gene encodes CDR1 SGHTA and CDR2 FQGNSA. This CDR3 spans 14 amino acids. V dropped 7 bases and J dropped 4 bases, with 14 bases sitting between them. CDR3 residues: CASNLGQPYNEQFF. The DNA of the CDR3 is TGTGCCAGCAACCTAGGACAGCCTTACAATGAGCAGTTCTTC.

V and J are TRBV6-2 or TRBV6-3 and TRBJ2-1; unclear D gene. The CDR3 has 19 amino acids. CDR1 is MNHEY and CDR2 is SVGEGT in the germline V gene. The V end lost 4 bases, the J end lost 4 bases, and 26 bases lay between the germline ends. In DNA, the CDR3 is TGTGCCAGCAGTTTAATTTCAGGCGAGAGAAGTTTCAGGTACAATGAGCAGTTCTTC. Encoded protein: CASSLISGERSFRYNEQFF.

This clonotype was observed at least ten times. V is TRBV5-1 and J is TRBJ2-3, with D perhaps matching TRBD2 (6 bases). Trimming pared 7 bases from V and 3 bases from J, leaving 9 bases between. Germline CDR1 and CDR2: SGHRS and YFSETQ. This CDR3 is built from 12 residues. CDR3 nucleotides: TGCGCCAGCCACGCGGGAACAGATACGCAGTATTTT. Its protein is CASHAGTDTQYF.

This clonotype was observed a few times. J is TRBJ2-7 and V is TRBV5-1, with 7 bases lining up with TRBD1. Germline lookup yields CDR1 SGHRS and CDR2 YFSETQ. The CDR3 is 14 amino acids. V lost 10 bases to trimming and J lost 1 base; unmatched junction nucleotides: 11. This CDR3 reads CAGKGAGESYEQYF. The CDR3 nucleotides read TGCGCCGGGAAGGGGGCAGGGGAATCCTACGAGCAGTACTTC.

This clonotype was observed a handful of times. The V and J genes are TRBV20-1 and TRBJ2-3; 12 positions agree with TRBD1. Looked up from germline, CDR1 is DFQATT and CDR2 is SNEGSKA (reference sequence). Trimming took 0 bases from V and 7 from J; bases not matched to a gene: 5. The CDR3 consists of 15 residues. CDR3 loop: CSARDPGQGANTQYF. CDR3 in DNA: TGCAGTGCTAGAGATCCGGGACAGGGGGCAAATACGCAGTATTTT.